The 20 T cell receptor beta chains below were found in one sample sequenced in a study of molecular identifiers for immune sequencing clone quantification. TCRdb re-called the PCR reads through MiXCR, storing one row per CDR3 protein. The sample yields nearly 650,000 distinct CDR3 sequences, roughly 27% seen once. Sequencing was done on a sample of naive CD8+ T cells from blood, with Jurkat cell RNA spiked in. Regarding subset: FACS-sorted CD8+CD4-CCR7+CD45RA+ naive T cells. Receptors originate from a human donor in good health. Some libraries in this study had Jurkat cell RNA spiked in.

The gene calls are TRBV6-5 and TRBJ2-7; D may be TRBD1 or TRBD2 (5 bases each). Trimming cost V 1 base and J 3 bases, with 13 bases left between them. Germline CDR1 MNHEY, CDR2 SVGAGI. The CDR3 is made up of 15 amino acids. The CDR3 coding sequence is TGTGCCAGCAGTTACTTTGGAGGCCAGGGCTACGAGCAGTACTTC. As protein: CASSYFGGQGYEQYF.

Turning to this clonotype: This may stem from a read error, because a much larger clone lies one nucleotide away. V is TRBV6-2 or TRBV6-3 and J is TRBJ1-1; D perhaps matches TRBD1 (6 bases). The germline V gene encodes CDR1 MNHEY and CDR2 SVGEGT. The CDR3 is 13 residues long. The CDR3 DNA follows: TGTGTCAGCAGAACAGGGAGGGTCACTGAAGCTTTCTTT. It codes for CVSRTGRVTEAFF.

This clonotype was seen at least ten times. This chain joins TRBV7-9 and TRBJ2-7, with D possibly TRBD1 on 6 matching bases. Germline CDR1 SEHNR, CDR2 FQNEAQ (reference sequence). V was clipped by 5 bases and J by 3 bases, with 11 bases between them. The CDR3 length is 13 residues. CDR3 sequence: CASSLGAFYEQYF. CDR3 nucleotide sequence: TGTGCCAGCAGCCTGGGGGCGTTCTACGAGCAGTACTTC.

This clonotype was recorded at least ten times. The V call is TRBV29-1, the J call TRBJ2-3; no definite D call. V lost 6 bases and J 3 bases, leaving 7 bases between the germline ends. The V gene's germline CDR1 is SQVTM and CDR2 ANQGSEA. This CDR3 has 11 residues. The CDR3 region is CSVHITDTQYF. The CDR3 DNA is TGCAGCGTGCATATTACAGATACGCAGTATTTT.

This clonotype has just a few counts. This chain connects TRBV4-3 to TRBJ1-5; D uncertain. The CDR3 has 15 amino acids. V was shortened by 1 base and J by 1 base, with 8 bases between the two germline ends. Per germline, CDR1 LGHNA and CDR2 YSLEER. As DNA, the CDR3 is TGCGCCAGCAGCCAAGCGCTGGGAAGCAATCAGCCCCAGCATTTT. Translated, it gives CASSQALGSNQPQHF.

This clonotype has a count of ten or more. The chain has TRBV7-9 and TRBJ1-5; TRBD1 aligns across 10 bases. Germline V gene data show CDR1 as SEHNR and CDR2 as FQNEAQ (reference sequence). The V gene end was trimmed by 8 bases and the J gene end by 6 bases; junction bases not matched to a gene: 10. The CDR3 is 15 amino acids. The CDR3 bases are TGTGCCAGCGATATGGAGACAGGGGGCAGTCAGCCCCAGCATTTT. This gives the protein CASDMETGGSQPQHF.

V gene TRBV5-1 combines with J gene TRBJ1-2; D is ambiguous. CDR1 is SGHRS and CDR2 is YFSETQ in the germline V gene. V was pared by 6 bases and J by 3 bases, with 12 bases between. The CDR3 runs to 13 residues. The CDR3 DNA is TGCGCCAGCAAGGGTGACGGATACTATGGCTACACCTTC. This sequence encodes CASKGDGYYGYTF.

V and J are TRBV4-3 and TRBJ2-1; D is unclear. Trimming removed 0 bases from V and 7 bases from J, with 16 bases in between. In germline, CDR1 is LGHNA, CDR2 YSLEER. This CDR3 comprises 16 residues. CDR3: CASSQEVRPPWNEQFF. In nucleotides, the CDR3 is TGCGCCAGCAGCCAAGAAGTACGACCCCCCTGGAATGAGCAGTTCTTC.

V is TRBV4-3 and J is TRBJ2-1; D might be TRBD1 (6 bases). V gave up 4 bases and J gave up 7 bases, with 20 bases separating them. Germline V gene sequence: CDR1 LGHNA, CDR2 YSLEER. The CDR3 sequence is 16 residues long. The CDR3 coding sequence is TGCGCCAGCAGCCTGTACGACTACCCCACAGGGAATGAGCAGTTCTTC. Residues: CASSLYDYPTGNEQFF.

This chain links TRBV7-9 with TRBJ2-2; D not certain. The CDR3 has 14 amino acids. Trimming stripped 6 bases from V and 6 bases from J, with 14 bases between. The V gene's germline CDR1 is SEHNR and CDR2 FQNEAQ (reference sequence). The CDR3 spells CASRTEVWPGELFF. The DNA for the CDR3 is TGTGCCAGCAGGACCGAGGTTTGGCCCGGGGAGCTGTTTTTT.

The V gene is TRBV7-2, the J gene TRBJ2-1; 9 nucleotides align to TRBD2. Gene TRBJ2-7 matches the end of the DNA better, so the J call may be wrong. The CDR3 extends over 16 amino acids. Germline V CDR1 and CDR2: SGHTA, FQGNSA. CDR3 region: CASSLAASGIVNEQYF. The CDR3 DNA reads TGTGCCAGCAGCTTAGCGGCTAGCGGGATTGTCAATGAGCAGTACTTC.

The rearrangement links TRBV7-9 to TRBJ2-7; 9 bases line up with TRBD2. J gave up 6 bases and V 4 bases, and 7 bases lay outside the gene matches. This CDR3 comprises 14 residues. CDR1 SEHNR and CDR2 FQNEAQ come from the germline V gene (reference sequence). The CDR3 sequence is CASSSPGLASEQYF. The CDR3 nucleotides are TGTGCCAGCAGCTCCCCCGGACTAGCGAGCGAGCAGTACTTC.

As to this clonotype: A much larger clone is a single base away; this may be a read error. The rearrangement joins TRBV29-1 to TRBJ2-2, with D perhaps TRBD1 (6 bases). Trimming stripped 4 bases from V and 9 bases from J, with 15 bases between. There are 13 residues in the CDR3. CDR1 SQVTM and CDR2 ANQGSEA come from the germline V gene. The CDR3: CSVARGEARELFF. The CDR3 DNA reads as TGCAGCGTTGCCAGGGGAGAGGCCCGGGAGCTGTTTTTT.

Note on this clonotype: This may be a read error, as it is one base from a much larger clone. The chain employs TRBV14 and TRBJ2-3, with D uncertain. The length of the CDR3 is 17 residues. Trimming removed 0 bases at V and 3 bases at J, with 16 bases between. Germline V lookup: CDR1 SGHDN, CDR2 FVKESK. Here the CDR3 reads CASSQDHPEASTDTQYF. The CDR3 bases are TGTGCCAGCAGCCAAGACCATCCTGAGGCATCTACAGATACGCAGTATTTT. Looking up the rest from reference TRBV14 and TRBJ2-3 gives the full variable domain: EAGVTQFPSHSVIEKGQTVTLRCDPISGHDNLYWYRRVMGKEIKFLLHFVKESKQDESGMPNNRFLAERTGGTYSTLKVQPAELEDSGVYFCASSQDHPEASTDTQYFGPGTRLTVL.

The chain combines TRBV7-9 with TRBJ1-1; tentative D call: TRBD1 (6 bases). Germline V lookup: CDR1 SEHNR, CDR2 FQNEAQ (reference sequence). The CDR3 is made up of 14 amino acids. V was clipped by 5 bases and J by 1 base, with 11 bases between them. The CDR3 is CASSDGGQNTEAFF. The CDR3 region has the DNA TGTGCCAGCAGCGATGGGGGGCAGAACACTGAAGCTTTCTTT.

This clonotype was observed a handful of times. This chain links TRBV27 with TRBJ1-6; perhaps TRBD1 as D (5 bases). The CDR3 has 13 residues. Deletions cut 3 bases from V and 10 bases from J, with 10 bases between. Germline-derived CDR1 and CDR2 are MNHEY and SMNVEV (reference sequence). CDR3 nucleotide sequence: TGTGCCAGCAGTTTCAGGGCGGGATCACCCCTCCACTTT. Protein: CASSFRAGSPLHF.

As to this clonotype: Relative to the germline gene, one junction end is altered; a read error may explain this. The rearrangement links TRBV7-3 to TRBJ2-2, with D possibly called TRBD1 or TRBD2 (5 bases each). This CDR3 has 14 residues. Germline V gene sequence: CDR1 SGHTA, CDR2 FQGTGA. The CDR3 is CASSLGPNPGARVF. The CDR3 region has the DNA TGTGCCAGCAGCTTAGGACCAAACCCCGGGGCGCGGGTTTTT.

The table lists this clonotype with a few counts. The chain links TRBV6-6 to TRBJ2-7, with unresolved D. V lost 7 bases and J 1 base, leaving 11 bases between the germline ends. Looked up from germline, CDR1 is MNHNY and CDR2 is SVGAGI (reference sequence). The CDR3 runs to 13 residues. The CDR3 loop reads CASTSWVSYEQYF. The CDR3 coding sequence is TGTGCCAGCACGAGCTGGGTTTCCTACGAGCAGTACTTC.

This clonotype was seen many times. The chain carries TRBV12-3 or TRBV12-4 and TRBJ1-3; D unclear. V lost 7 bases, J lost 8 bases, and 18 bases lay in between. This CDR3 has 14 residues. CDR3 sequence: CASTRPRRADTIYF. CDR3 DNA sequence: TGTGCCAGCACCAGACCGAGACGCGCAGACACCATATATTTT.

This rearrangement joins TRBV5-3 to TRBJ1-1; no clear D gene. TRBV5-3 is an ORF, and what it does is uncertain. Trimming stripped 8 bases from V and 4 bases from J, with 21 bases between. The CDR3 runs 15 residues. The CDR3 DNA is TGTGCCAGCAGCCCCGTGGGGAGGATGATCACTGAAGCTTTCTTT. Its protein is CASSPVGRMITEAFF.